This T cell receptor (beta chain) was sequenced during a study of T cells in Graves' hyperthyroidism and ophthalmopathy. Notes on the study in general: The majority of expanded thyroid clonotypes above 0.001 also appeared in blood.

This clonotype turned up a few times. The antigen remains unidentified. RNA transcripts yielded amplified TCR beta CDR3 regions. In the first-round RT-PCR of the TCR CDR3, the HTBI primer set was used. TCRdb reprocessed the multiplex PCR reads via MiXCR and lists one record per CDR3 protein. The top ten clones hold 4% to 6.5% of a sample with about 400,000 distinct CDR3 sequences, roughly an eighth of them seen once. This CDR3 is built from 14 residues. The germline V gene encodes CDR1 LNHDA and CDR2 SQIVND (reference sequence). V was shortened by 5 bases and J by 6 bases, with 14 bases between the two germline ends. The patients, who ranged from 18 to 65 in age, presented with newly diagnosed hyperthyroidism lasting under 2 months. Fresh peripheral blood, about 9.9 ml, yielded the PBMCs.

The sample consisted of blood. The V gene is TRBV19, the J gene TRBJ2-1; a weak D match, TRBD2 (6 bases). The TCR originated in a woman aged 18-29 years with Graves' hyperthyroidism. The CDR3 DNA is TGTGCCAGTAGTTTTGGCGGGACGATCAATGAGCAGTTCTTC. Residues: CASSFGGTINEQFF.